This T cell receptor beta chain is from a study of identical twins' blood T cells. The V and J ends lost 3 bases and 4 bases respectively, with 9 bases between them. The CDR3 has 14 amino acids. In germline, CDR1 is MNHEY, CDR2 SVGAGI. Overall study findings and caveats: Mainly, cloneset size products determined shared clonotypes, twins included. V gene usage reportedly matched far better within twin pairs than unrelated donors.

TCR cDNA libraries came from RNA via a modified published protocol. Each TCR cDNA library carried sample-specific barcodes on both ends. TCRdb re-called the 5' RACE reads through MiXCR, storing one row per CDR3 protein. The sample comprises 350,000 to 450,000 distinct CDR3 sequences, over 25% of which are singletons, and roughly 6.1% rests with the top ten. This clonotype came up many times. Its antigen is currently unknown. Material for sequencing was PBMCs. J is TRBJ1-4 and V is TRBV6-5; no definite D call. This receptor was identified in a woman aged 18 to 55 in good health. CDR3 protein: CASSYGPLNEKLFF. The CDR3, as DNA: TGTGCCAGCAGTTATGGTCCACTTAATGAAAAACTGTTTTTT.